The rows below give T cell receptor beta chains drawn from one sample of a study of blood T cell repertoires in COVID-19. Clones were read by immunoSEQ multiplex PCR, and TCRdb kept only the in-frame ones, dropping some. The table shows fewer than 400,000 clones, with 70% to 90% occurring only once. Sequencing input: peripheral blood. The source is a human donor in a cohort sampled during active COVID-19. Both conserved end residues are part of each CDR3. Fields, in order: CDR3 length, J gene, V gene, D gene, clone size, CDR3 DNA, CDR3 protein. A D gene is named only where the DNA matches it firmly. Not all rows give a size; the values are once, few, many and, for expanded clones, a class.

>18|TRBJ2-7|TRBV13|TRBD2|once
TGTGCCAGCAGCTTAGGCCAGGTGGGACTAGCGGATTTCTACGAGCAGTACTTC
CASSLGQVGLADFYEQYF
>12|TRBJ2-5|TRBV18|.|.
TGTGCCAGCTCACGGCTCTCGGAGACCCAGTACTTC
CASSRLSETQYF
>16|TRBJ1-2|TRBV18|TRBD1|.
TGTGCCAGCTCACCCGGACAGGATACTCTTATCTATGGCTACACCTTC
CASSPGQDTLIYGYTF
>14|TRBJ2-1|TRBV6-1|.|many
TGTGCCAGCAGTGAGACGGGAGAATACAATGAGCAGTTCTTC
CASSETGEYNEQFF
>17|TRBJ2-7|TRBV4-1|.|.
TGCGCCAGCAGCCAGGAAACAGGGCGCTCCATATCCTACGAGCAGTACTTC
CASSQETGRSISYEQYF
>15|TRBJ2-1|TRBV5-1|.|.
TGCGCCAGCAGCTCCCGACTCGCCGCCGACAATGAGCAGTTCTTC
CASSSRLAADNEQFF
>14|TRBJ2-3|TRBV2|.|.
TGTGCCAGCCTTTTTCGGGGACTCACAGATACGCAGTATTTT
CASLFRGLTDTQYF
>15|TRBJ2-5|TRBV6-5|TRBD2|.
TGTGCCAGCAGGCTACTAGCGGGAGCCCGGGAGACCCAGTACTTC
CASRLLAGARETQYF
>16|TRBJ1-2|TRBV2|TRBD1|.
TGTGCCAGCAGTGAAAAGACAGGGTTGATGGGCTATGGCTACACCTTC
CASSEKTGLMGYGYTF
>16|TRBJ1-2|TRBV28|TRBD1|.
TGTGCCAGCAGTTTCAAAGGACAGGGGCTCGGATATGGCTACACCTTC
CASSFKGQGLGYGYTF
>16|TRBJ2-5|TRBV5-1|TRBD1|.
TGCGCCAGCAGCTTGGGGGGGACAGGGCCCCAAGAGACCCAGTACTTC
CASSLGGTGPQETQYF
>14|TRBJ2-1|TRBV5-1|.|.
TGCGCCAGCAGCTTGGGACTCGCCTACAATGAGCAGTTCTTC
CASSLGLAYNEQFF
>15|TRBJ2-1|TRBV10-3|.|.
TGTGCCATCAGTGAGTCTTTAGCGGAGGGGAATGAGCAGTTCTTC
CAISESLAEGNEQFF
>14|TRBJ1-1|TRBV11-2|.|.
TGTGCCAGCAGCTTAGGGGAGGGATTGACTGAAGCTTTCTTT
CASSLGEGLTEAFF
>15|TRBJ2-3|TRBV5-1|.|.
TGCGCCAGCAGCTACACGGGTGCTAGCACAGATACGCAGTATTTT
CASSYTGASTDTQYF
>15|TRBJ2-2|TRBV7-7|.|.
TGTGCTAGCAGCACCGGGACTTATCCCCCCGGGGAGCTGTTTTTT
CASSTGTYPPGELFF